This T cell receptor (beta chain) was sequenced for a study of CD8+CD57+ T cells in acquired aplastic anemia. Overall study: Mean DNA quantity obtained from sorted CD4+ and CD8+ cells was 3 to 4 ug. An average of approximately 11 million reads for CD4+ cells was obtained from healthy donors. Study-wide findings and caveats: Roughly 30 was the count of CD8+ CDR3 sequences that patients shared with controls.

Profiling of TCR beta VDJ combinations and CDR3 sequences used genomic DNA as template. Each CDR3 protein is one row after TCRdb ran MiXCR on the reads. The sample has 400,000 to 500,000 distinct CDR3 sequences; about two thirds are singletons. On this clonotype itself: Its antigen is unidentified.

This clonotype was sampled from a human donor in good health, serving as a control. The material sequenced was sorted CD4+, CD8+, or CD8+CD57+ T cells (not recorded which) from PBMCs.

CDR3 DNA sequence: TGTGCCAGCAGCCTACATGGAGAGGGCGATAATTCACCCCTCCACTTT. Encoded protein: CASSLHGEGDNSPLHF. The V and J genes are TRBV7-2 and TRBJ1-6; D is ambiguous. Trimming took off 5 bases at V and 5 bases at J, with 16 bases between the two ends. Per the germline V gene, CDR1 is SGHTA and CDR2 is FQGNSA. The CDR3 is made up of 16 amino acids.